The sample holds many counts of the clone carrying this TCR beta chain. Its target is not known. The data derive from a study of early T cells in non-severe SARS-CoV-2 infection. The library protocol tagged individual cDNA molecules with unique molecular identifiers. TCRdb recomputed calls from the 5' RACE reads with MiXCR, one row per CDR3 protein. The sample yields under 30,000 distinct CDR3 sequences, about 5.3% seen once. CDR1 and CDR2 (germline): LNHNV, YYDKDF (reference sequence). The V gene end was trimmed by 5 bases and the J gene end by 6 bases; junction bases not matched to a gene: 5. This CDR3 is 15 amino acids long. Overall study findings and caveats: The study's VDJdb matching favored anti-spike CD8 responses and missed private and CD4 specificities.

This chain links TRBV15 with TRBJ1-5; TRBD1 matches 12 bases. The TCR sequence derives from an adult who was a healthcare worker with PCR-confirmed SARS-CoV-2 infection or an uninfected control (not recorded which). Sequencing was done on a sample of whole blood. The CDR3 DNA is TGTGCCACCAGCGGGGGACAGGGGGCAGGTCAGCCCCAGCATTTT. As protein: CATSGGQGAGQPQHF.